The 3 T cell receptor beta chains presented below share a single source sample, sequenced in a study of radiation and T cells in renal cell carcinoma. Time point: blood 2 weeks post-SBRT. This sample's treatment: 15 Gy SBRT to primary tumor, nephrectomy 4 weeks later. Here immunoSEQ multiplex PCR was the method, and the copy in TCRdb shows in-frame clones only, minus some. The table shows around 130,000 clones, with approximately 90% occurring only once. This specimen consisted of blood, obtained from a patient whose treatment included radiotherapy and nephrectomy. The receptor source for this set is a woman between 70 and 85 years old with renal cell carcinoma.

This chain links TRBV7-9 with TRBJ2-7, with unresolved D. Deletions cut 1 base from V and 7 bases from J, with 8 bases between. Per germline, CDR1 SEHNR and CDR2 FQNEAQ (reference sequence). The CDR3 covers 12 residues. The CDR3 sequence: CASSLVDSEQYF. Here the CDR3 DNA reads TGTGCCAGCAGCTTAGTAGATTCTGAGCAGTACTTC.

CDR3 nucleotides: TGCGCCAGCAGCTTGGGGGACAGGGGTCACGAGCAGTACTTC. Amino acids: CASSLGDRGHEQYF. The rearrangement uses TRBV5-1 and TRBJ2-7, with 10 bases matching TRBD1. Germline V gene lookup returns CDR1 SGHRS and CDR2 YFSETQ. The CDR3 loop spans 14 amino acids. Losses at the gene ends were 0 bases for V and 5 bases for J; bases not matched to a gene: 2.

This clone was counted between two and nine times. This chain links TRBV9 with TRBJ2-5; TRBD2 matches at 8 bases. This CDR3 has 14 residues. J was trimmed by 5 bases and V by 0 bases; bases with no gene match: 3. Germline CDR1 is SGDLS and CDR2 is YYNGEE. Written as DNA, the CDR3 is TGTGCCAGCAGCGTAGGGACTAGCCGGGAGACCCAGTACTTC. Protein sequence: CASSVGTSRETQYF. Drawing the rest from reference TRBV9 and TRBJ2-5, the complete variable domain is DSGVTQTPKHLITATGQRVTLRCSPRSGDLSVYWYQQSLDQGLQFLIQYYNGEERAKGNILERFSAQQFPDLHSELNLSSLELGDSALYFCASSVGTSRETQYFGPGTRLLVL.